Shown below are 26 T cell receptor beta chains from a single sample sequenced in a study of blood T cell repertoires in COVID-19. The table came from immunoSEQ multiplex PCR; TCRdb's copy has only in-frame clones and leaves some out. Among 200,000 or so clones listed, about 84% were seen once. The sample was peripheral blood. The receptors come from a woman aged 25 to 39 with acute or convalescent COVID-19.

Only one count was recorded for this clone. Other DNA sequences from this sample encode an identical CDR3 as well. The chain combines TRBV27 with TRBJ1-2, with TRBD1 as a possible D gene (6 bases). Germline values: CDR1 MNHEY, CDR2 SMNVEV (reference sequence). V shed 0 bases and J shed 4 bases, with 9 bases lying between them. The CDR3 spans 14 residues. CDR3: CASSLSRGGYGYTF. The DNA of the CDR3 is TGTGCCAGCAGTTTATCGAGAGGGGGCTATGGCTACACCTTC.

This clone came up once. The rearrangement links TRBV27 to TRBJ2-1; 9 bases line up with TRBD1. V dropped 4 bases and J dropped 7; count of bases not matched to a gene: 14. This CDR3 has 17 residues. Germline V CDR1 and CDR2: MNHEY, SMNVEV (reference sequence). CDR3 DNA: TGTGCCAGCAGTTCCTATACCGGGACAGGGTTAAGAAATGAGCAGTTCTTC. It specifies CASSSYTGTGLRNEQFF.

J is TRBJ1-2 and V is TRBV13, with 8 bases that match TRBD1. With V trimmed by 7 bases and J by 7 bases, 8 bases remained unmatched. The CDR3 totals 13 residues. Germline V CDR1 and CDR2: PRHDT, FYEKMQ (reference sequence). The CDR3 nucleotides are TGTGCCAGCACCAAGGACAGGGCGACTGGCTACACCTTC. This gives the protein CASTKDRATGYTF.

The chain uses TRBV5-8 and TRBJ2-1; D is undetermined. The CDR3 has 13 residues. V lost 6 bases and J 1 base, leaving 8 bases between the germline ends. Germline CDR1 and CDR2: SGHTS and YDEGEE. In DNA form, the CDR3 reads TGTGCCAGCAACCGGTTGTCCTACAATGAGCAGTTCTTC. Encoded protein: CASNRLSYNEQFF.

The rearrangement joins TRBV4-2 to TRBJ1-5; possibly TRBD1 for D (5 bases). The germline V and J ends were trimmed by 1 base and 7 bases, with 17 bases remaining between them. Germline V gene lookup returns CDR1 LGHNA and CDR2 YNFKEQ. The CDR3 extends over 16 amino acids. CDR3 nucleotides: TGTGCCAGCAGCCAAGTGGCAGGGATAGTAGTCCAGCCCCAGCATTTT. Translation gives CASSQVAGIVVQPQHF.

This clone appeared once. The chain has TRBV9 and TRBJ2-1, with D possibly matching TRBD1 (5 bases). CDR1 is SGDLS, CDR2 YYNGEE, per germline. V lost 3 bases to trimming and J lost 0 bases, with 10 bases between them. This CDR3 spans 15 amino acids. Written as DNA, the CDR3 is TGTGCCAGCAGCGCCCTCGACAGCTCCTACAATGAGCAGTTCTTC. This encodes CASSALDSSYNEQFF. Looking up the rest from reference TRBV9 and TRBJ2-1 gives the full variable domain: DSGVTQTPKHLITATGQRVTLRCSPRSGDLSVYWYQQSLDQGLQFLIQYYNGEERAKGNILERFSAQQFPDLHSELNLSSLELGDSALYFCASSALDSSYNEQFFGPGTRLTVL.

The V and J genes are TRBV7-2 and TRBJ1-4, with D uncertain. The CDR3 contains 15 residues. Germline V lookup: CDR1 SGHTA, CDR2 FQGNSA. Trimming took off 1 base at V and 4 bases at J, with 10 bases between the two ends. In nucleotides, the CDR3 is TGTGCCAGCAGCTTAGGGAGCACAAGTAATGAAAAACTGTTTTTT. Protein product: CASSLGSTSNEKLFF.

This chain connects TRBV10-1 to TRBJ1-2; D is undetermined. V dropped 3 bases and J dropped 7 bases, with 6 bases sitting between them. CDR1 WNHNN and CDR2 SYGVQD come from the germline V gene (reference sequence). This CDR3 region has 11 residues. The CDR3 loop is CASSDLFGYTF. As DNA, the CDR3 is TGCGCCAGCAGTGACTTGTTTGGCTACACCTTC.

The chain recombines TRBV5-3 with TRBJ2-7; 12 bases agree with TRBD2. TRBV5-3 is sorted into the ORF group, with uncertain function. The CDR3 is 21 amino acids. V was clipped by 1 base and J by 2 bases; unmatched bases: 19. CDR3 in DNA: TGTGCCAGAAGCTTGTCCTTTGAGACTAGCGGGAGTTTAGTCGCTGCCTACGAGCAGTACTTC. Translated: CARSLSFETSGSLVAAYEQYF.

CDR3: CASSLTDGQSGYTF. The CDR3 bases are TGTGCCAGCAGCTTGACAGACGGACAGTCTGGCTACACCTTC. The chain combines TRBV25-1 with TRBJ1-2; D possibly corresponds to TRBD1 (6 bases). Trimming took 6 bases from V and 7 from J, leaving 18 bases between them. Germline loops: CDR1 MGHDK, CDR2 SYGVNS. The CDR3 is made up of 14 amino acids.

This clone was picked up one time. This CDR3 is CAWRQSNRGYGYTF. In DNA, the CDR3 is TGTGCCTGGCGGCAGTCAAATCGGGGCTATGGCTACACCTTC. This chain connects TRBV30 to TRBJ1-2; D is ambiguous. The germline V gene has CDR1 GTSNPN and CDR2 SVGIG (reference sequence). Deletions cut 5 bases from V and 4 bases from J, with 17 bases between. CDR3 length: 14 residues.

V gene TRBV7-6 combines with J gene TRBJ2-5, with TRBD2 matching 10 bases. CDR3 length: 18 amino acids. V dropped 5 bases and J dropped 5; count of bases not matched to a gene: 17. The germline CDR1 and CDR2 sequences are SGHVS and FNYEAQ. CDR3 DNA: TGTGCCAGCAGCCCCCAAGGGAGCGGGGGGGCGGTCCGGGAGACCCAGTACTTC. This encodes CASSPQGSGGAVRETQYF.

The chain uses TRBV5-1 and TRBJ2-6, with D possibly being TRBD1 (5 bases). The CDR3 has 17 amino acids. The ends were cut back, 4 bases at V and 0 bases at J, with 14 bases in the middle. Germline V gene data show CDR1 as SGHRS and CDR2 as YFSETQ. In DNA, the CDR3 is TGCGCCAGCAGCAGTGGACAATATAGCTCTGGGGCCAACGTCCTGACTTTC. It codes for CASSSGQYSSGANVLTF.

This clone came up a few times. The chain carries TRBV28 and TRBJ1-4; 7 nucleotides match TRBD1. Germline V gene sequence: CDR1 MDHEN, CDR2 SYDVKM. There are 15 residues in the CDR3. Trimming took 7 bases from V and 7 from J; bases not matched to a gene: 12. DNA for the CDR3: TGTGCCAGCACCGCGGCGGCACAGGGGAGTGAAAAACTGTTTTTT. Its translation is CASTAAAQGSEKLFF.

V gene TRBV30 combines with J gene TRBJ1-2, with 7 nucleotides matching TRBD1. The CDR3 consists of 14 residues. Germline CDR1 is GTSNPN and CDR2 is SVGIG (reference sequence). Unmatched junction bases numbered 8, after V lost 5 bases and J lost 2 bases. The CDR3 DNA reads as TGTGCCTGGTTCCTAGACAGGGCAAACTATGGCTACACCTTC. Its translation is CAWFLDRANYGYTF. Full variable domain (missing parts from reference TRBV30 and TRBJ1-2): SQTIHQWPATLVQPVGSPLSLECTVEGTSNPNLYWYRQAAGRGLQLLFYSVGIGQISSEVPQNLSASRPQDRQFILSSKKLLLSDSGFYLCAWFLDRANYGYTFGSGTRLTVV.

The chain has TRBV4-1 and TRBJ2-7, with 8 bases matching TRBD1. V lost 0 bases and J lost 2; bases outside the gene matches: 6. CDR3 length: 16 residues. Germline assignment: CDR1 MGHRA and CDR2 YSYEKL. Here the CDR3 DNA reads TGCGCCAGCAGCCAAGATTGGGGGACAGGAACCTACGAGCAGTACTTC. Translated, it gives CASSQDWGTGTYEQYF.

CDR3 amino acids: CASSLAGDEDEQYF. The DNA for the CDR3 is TGCGCCAGCAGCTTGGCGGGGGATGAGGACGAGCAGTACTTC. The J gene is TRBJ2-7, the V gene TRBV5-1; a weak D match, TRBD2 (6 bases). The ends were cut back, 0 bases at V and 5 bases at J, with 12 bases in the middle. Germline V lookup: CDR1 SGHRS, CDR2 YFSETQ. The CDR3 is 14 residues long.

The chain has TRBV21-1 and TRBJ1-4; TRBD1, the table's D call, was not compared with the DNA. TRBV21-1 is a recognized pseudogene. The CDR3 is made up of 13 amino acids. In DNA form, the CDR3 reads TGTGCCAGCAGCAAAAAATCGCAGGGGAAACTGTTTTTT. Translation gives CASSKKSQGKLFF.

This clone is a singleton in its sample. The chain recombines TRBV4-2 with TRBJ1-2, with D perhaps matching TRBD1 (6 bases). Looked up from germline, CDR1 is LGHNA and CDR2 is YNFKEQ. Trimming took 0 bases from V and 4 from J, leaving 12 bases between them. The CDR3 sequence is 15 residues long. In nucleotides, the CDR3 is TGTGCCAGCAGCCAAGAAAGGGGGTTAAGCTATGGCTACACCTTC. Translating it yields CASSQERGLSYGYTF.

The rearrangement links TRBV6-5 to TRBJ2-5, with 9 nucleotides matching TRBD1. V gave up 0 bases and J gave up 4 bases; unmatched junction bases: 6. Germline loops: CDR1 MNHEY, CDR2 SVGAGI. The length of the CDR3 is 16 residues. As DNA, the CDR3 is TGTGCCAGCAGTTACTCGAAGGGACAGGGAGTAGAGACCCAGTACTTC. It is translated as CASSYSKGQGVETQYF.

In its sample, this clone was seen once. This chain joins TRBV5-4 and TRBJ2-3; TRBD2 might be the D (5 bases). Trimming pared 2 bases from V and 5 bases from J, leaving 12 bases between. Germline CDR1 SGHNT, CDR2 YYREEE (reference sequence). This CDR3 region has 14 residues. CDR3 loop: CASSLVGVGDTQYF. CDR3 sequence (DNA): TGTGCCAGCAGCTTAGTGGGAGTGGGAGATACGCAGTATTTT.

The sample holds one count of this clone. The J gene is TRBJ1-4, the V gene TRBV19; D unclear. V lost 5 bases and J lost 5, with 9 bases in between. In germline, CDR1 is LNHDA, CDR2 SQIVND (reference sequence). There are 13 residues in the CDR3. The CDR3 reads CASSWSGNEKLFF. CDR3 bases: TGTGCCAGTAGTTGGTCAGGAAATGAAAAACTGTTTTTT.

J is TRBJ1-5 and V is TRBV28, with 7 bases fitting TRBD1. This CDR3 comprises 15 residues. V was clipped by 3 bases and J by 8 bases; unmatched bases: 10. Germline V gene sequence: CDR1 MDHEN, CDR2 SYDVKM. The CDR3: CASSFRMAGGKPQHF. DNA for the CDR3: TGTGCCAGCAGTTTCCGAATGGCAGGGGGGAAGCCCCAGCATTTT.

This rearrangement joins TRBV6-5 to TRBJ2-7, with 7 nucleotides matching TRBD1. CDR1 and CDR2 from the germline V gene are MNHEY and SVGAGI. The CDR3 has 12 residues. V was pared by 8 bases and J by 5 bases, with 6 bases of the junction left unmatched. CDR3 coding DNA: TGTGCCAGCCAGACAGGGCTCGACGAGCAGTACTTC. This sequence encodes CASQTGLDEQYF.

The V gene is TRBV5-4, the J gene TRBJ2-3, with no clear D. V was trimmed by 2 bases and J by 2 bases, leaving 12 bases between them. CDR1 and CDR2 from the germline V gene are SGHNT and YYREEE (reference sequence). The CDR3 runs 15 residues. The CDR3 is CASSLSQLPTDTQYF. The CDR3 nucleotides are TGTGCCAGCAGCTTAAGTCAGTTACCCACAGATACGCAGTATTTT.

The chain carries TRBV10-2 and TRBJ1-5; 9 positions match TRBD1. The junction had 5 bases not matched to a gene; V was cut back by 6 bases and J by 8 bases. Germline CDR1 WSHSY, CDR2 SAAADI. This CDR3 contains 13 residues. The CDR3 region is CASRGQGSEPQHF. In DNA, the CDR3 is TGCGCCAGCAGAGGACAGGGGAGTGAGCCCCAGCATTTT.